This TCR beta chain is drawn from a study of T-cell reconstitution after alpha-beta-depleted transplantation in children. Notes on the study in general: T-cell counts and diversity were attributed mostly to newly produced T cells one year after transplant. Reported findings indicate that, about two months after transplant, alpha-beta T cells came from several hundred expanded clones, which were derived from non-depleted graft cells. There were some patients whose high TCRbeta diversity at day 60 came from surviving recipient T cells and thymic progenitors.

It was with unique molecular identifiers that the TCRbeta library was prepared. One entry per CDR3 protein, called by TCRdb with MiXCR from the PCR reads. The table records around 580,000 distinct CDR3 sequences, 25% to 30% of them present only once. Remarks on this clonotype: What it recognizes is unknown.

This CDR3 has 15 amino acids. Trimming took off 3 bases at V and 5 bases at J, with 14 bases between the two ends. This TCR was sampled from a boy under two years old with Wiskott-Aldrich syndrome, due to receive a stem cell transplant. Sequences were derived from PBMCs, sampled before TCRalphabeta/CD19-depleted stem cell transplant. This chain uses TRBV12-3 or TRBV12-4 with TRBJ1-5; weak D call: TRBD1 (5 bases). Here the CDR3 reads CASSFRGPSDQPQHF. The DNA for the CDR3 is TGTGCCAGCAGTTTTCGGGGCCCAAGTGATCAGCCCCAGCATTTT.